This T cell receptor (beta chain) derives from a study of shared clonotypes between healthy human individuals (dated by TCRdb to 2020 to 2021). Looking at the study overall: The cohort included three men and two women between 18 and 49 years of age. Blood TCR repertoires of a handful of healthy adults were deeply sequenced to estimate repertoire size and the extent of clonotype sharing between individuals. Per donor, leukapheresis produced somewhere between about 0.94 and 9.5 billion PBMCs. Per donor, three plates each were used for CD4 naive and CD4 memory, two for CD8 naive, and one for CD8 memory. Libraries were prepared and TCR repertoires were sequenced by different laboratories using diverse techniques, in order to increase sequencing depth and limit assay-specific biases. Results and caveats for the whole study, not just this receptor: Across a handful of donors, about 5% of naive CD4, approximately 3.6% of naive CD8, about 2.3% of memory CD4, and 0.4% of memory CD8 clonotypes were shared. Pairwise subsampling indicated that sequencing depth was expected to affect the degree of clonotype sharing among donors. Rarefaction of sorted-subset datasets indicated incomplete sequencing despite the large sequencing depth. Compared with non-shared clonotypes, clonotypes shared by all four sorted-subset donors had higher generation probabilities. Estimated clonotype richness was generally larger for naive than for memory subsets. Sampling was restricted to blood, and TCR repertoires in tissue are likely to differ from TCR repertoires in blood. Because the study included only a small number of donors, the genetic and exposure-history diversity represented was limited.

CDR1 and CDR2 are read off the germline V gene (reference sequence) as LNHDA and SQIVND. Clipping removes 4 bases from V and 2 bases from J, with 7 as the unmatched junction base count. From the cysteine through the phenylalanine, the CDR3 covers 15 amino acids. Only the CDR3 part of the read is kept: 45 bases, read in frame from the first base. CD8 naive samples were obtained by positive selection for CCR7 among CD45RO-negative cells, yielding a CD45RA+CCR7+ population from which TemRA cells were excluded. Donors were healthy HIV-negative adults with no recently reported acute infections or vaccinations. All donors were Caucasian adults living in Nashville, Tennessee, USA. Blood was collected by leukapheresis, and PBMCs were isolated by Ficoll-Histopaque density gradient centrifugation and then cryopreserved in liquid nitrogen vapor phase. Analytical flow cytometry was used to check the purity and quantity of each magnetically sorted T cell population. Genomic DNA was isolated from every sorted fraction and measured by UV absorbance on a Nanodrop 2000c.

Using the deep immunoSEQ assay, multiplex PCR amplified TCR CDR3 regions from genomic DNA. Extracted genomic DNA from each cell subset was spread evenly across all wells of several immunoSEQ 96-well plates, with each plate serving as a replicate. For sorted subsets, approximately 0.2 ug of genomic DNA, equivalent to some 30,000 T cell genomes, went into each replicate PCR. Purified libraries were quantified with a Qubit 3.0 fluorometer, sized on a Bioanalyzer 2100, and re-quantified with the KAPA Library Quantification kit. Each immunoSEQ 96-well plate was sequenced on its own single-read 150-cycle Illumina NextSeq 550 flow cell. The original methods were these. Because the immunoSEQ output included only junctional sequences and no quality scores, the filtering could not be the same as the filtering used for full-length reads. To assign V/J genes and CDR3, sequences were annotated using PyIR, a Python wrapper for IgBLAST v1.9, with IMGT germline references. Reads were filtered out if the reads had weak V/J assignments (E-value above 1e-6), no CDR3, stop codons, out-of-frame junctions, or ambiguous translated residues. V3J clonotypes were defined by identical inferred V gene, J gene, and CDR3 amino acid sequence. Percentage overlap between repertoires was calculated by dividing the number of shared unique clonotypes by the size of the smaller repertoire. Repertoire richness was assessed with RTK rarefaction, the Chao1 estimator, and Recon v2.1 estimates of unobserved clonotypes. OLGA was used to compute generation probabilities for all TCRbeta clonotypes that the gDNA method yielded from a handful of donors. The table was pulled from immuneACCESS by TCRdb, which kept in-frame rearrangements only. Such tables lose some clones; where checked, under half of the loss comes from unresolved V genes, and the rest has no known cause. That table is the source of V, J and clone size, and D and trimming were worked out from the DNA. This sample comprises 550,000 to 600,000 clones, roughly 98% of them detected only once. The ten most abundant clones make up more than 0.3% of the sample.

As regards this clone: No cognate antigen has been identified for it. Per-base qualities were not stored, and no clone one base away is much larger.

Sequenced material: naive CD8+ T cells sorted from blood. The cell subset or site label corresponds to: CD45RA+CCR7+. The chain links TRBV19 with TRBJ2-5; TRBD1 aligns with 7 central bases. The origin of this receptor is a man under 40 in good health. The CDR3 here reads CASSTRDSGQETQYF. The DNA sequence is TGTGCCAGTAGTACCCGGGACAGCGGACAAGAGACCCAGTACTTC.